The sequence of this T cell receptor beta chain was determined in a study of T cells in localized non-small cell lung cancer. Germline trimming cut 7 bases from V and 0 bases from J; bases unmatched to any gene: 7. Germline V gene lookup returns CDR1 MDHEN and CDR2 SYDVKM. The CDR3 has 15 residues. This clone was counted a single time. The data were produced by immunoSEQ multiplex PCR, yet TCRdb's version contains in-frame clones alone and is incomplete. The data show some 3,000 clones, approximately 21% seen once. The TCR was taken from a woman between 35 and 70 years old with stage I lung adenocarcinoma. The rearrangement uses TRBV28 and TRBJ2-7, with 9 bases lining up with TRBD2. The specimen comprised normal lung tissue next to the tumor, sampled before any cancer treatment. CDR3 protein: CASNGLAGISYEQYF. CDR3 nucleotide sequence: TGTGCCAGCAATGGTCTAGCGGGGATCTCCTACGAGCAGTACTTC. The whole variable domain, remainder taken from reference TRBV28 and TRBJ2-7, is DVKVTQSSRYLVKRTGEKVFLECVQDMDHENMFWYRQDPGLGLRLIYFSYDVKMKEKGDIPEGYSVSREKKERFSLILESASTNQTSMYLCASNGLAGISYEQYFGPGTRLTVT.